A single sample is the source of the 26 T cell receptor beta chains below, sequenced in a study of blood T cell repertoires in COVID-19. TCRdb's table, derived via immunoSEQ multiplex PCR, lists solely in-frame clones and lacks some. The data contain 140,000 to 150,000 clones, 88% of them singletons. The specimen sequenced was peripheral blood. The receptors here all came from a woman in her fifties or sixties with acute or convalescent COVID-19.

The chain links TRBV7-9 to TRBJ2-1; tentatively, D is TRBD2 (5 bases). This CDR3 comprises 11 residues. Trimming took 3 bases from V and 9 from J, leaving 6 bases between them. The germline CDR1 and CDR2 sequences are SEHNR and FQNEAQ (reference sequence). The CDR3 DNA follows: TGTGCCAGCAGCTTTGAGGGTGAGCAGTTCTTC. This codes for CASSFEGEQFF.

CDR3 protein: CASSTLRGLGGTEAFF. DNA for the CDR3: TGTGCCAGCAGTACCCTGCGGGGGCTGGGAGGCACTGAAGCTTTCTTT. The gene calls are TRBV27 and TRBJ1-1, with D perhaps TRBD1 (6 bases). The ends were cut back, 5 bases at V and 4 bases at J, with 20 bases in the middle. Germline V gene sequence: CDR1 MNHEY, CDR2 SMNVEV (reference sequence). The CDR3 is 16 residues long.

The rearrangement uses TRBV23-1 and TRBJ2-7, with D tentatively TRBD1 (6 bases). TRBV23-1 is designated an ORF whose function remains uncertain. Trimming took 0 bases from V and 0 from J, leaving 18 bases between them. This CDR3 is built from 18 residues. CDR3 in DNA: TGCGCCAGCAGTCAATCCCCGATTGACAGGAGTAGCTCCTACGAGCAGTACTTC. It yields the protein CASSQSPIDRSSSYEQYF.

CDR3 DNA: TGTGCCAGCAGCCTCAACAGGGACCGCTATGGCTACACCTTC. Translated: CASSLNRDRYGYTF. The rearrangement links TRBV7-3 to TRBJ1-2; D possibly corresponds to TRBD1 (6 bases). This CDR3 is built from 14 residues. CDR1 is SGHTA and CDR2 is FQGTGA in the germline V gene. V was trimmed by 5 bases and J by 4 bases, leaving 14 bases between them. Based on the CDR3 plus reference TRBV7-3 and TRBJ1-2, the full variable domain is GAGVSQTPSNKVTEKGKYVELRCDPISGHTALYWYRQSLGQGPEFLIYFQGTGAADDSGLPNDRFFAVRPEGSVSTLKIQRTERGDSAVYLCASSLNRDRYGYTFGSGTRLTVV.

This clone was recorded only once. This rearrangement joins TRBV7-9 to TRBJ2-5, with 9 bases identical to TRBD2. Germline V gene sequence: CDR1 SEHNR, CDR2 FQNEAQ (reference sequence). V trimming: 5 bases; J trimming: 4 bases; junction bases outside the gene matches: 14. This CDR3 has 17 residues. Here the CDR3 reads CASSGPGLAPRGETQYF. The CDR3 coding sequence is TGTGCCAGCAGCGGGCCGGGACTAGCCCCTAGGGGAGAGACCCAGTACTTC.

The rearrangement links TRBV12-3 or TRBV12-4 to TRBJ1-1; possible D gene TRBD1, 5 bases. The ends were cut back, 5 bases at V and 1 base at J, with 8 bases in the middle. There are 13 residues in the CDR3. CDR3 amino acids: CASSLTGNTEAFF. The CDR3 nucleotides read TGTGCCAGCAGTCTAACAGGGAACACTGAAGCTTTCTTT.

The chain employs TRBV19 and TRBJ2-6; D may be TRBD1 (5 bases). The CDR3 sequence is 15 residues long. V shed 5 bases and J shed 1 base, with 9 bases lying between them. Per the germline V gene, CDR1 is LNHDA and CDR2 is SQIVND (reference sequence). CDR3 sequence: CASSQGDSGANVLTF. CDR3 coding DNA: TGTGCCAGTAGTCAAGGGGATTCTGGGGCCAACGTCCTGACTTTC.

The chain is built from TRBV2 and TRBJ1-4; D possibly corresponds to TRBD1 (5 bases). Germline CDR1 and CDR2: SNHLY and FYNNEI. The CDR3 sequence is 13 residues long. V was shortened by 6 bases and J by 7 bases, with 12 bases between the two germline ends. This chain's CDR3 is CASRDTTREKLFF. Here the CDR3 DNA reads TGTGCCAGCAGGGACACGACGCGTGAAAAACTGTTTTTT.

This chain connects TRBV5-1 to TRBJ1-1; TRBD1 agrees at 11 bases. The germline V gene has CDR1 SGHRS and CDR2 YFSETQ. The CDR3 runs 14 residues. Losses at the gene ends were 5 bases for V and 4 bases for J; bases not matched to a gene: 4. CDR3 sequence reads: CASSSGTGGTEAFF. The CDR3 DNA reads as TGCGCCAGCAGTTCCGGGACAGGGGGCACTGAAGCTTTCTTT.

This rearrangement joins TRBV12-3 or TRBV12-4 to TRBJ1-3, with 10 bases matching TRBD1. This CDR3 is built from 13 residues. V dropped 6 bases and J dropped 8; count of bases not matched to a gene: 4. The CDR3 DNA follows: TGTGCCAGCAGAAGACAGGGGGCGGACACCATATATTTT. Its protein product is CASRRQGADTIYF.

CDR3 DNA sequence: TGTGCTAGTGGGACAGGGGTTCGAACTGAAGCTTTCTTT. Translated, it gives CASGTGVRTEAFF. The J gene is TRBJ1-1, the V gene TRBV12-5, with 8 positions matching TRBD1. V trimming: 6 bases; J trimming: 5 bases; junction bases outside the gene matches: 5. CDR1 is LGHNT and CDR2 is FRNRAP in the germline V gene. The CDR3 has 13 residues.

The chain combines TRBV28 with TRBJ1-1; possibly TRBD1 for D (5 bases). The germline gives CDR1 MDHEN, CDR2 SYDVKM. The CDR3 covers 13 residues. V lost 3 bases, J lost 5 bases, and 10 bases lay in between. This CDR3 is CASSFPGRTEAFF. For the CDR3, the DNA is TGTGCCAGCAGTTTCCCAGGGAGGACTGAAGCTTTCTTT. Full variable domain (rest looked up from reference TRBV28 and TRBJ1-1): DVKVTQSSRYLVKRTGEKVFLECVQDMDHENMFWYRQDPGLGLRLIYFSYDVKMKEKGDIPEGYSVSREKKERFSLILESASTNQTSMYLCASSFPGRTEAFFGQGTRLTVV.

The gene calls are TRBV7-3 and TRBJ2-3; TRBD2 matches at 7 bases. Losses at the gene ends were 2 bases for V and 0 bases for J; bases not matched to a gene: 5. The CDR3 sequence is 16 residues long. CDR1 is SGHTA, CDR2 FQGTGA, per germline. The DNA of the CDR3 is TGTGCCAGCAGCTTACAGGGCGGGGGAAGCACAGATACGCAGTATTTT. This encodes CASSLQGGGSTDTQYF.

This chain joins TRBV5-4 and TRBJ2-7; D gene ambiguous. The V gene's germline CDR1 is SGHNT and CDR2 YYREEE (reference sequence). This CDR3 is 15 amino acids long. With 0 bases removed from V and 1 base from J, the gap between germline ends came to 11 bases. DNA of the CDR3: TGTGCCAGCAGCTTGGAACCGATGACTTCCTACGAGCAGTACTTC. It yields the protein CASSLEPMTSYEQYF.

The CDR3 region is CASSEQGASNQPQHF. CDR3 DNA sequence: TGTGCCAGCAGCGAACAGGGGGCAAGCAATCAGCCCCAGCATTTT. V and J are TRBV5-6 and TRBJ1-5; TRBD1 agrees at 9 bases. This CDR3 has 15 residues. V dropped 4 bases and J dropped 1; count of bases not matched to a gene: 3. Germline V gives CDR1 SGHDT, CDR2 YYEEEE.

The chain couples TRBV7-2 to TRBJ1-2; the match to TRBD1 covers 8 bases. After removal of 1 base from V and 3 bases from J, the junction contained 4 bases not matched to a gene. Germline V gene lookup returns CDR1 SGHTA and CDR2 FQGNSA. The CDR3 is 15 amino acids. CDR3 sequence reads: CASSLGTGLDYGYTF. In DNA, the CDR3 is TGTGCCAGCAGCTTAGGGACAGGGCTTGACTATGGCTACACCTTC.

Here the CDR3 reads CASSEAPTANTEAFF. CDR3 nucleotide sequence: TGTGCCAGCAGTGAAGCTCCGACAGCGAACACTGAAGCTTTCTTT. This chain joins TRBV6-1 and TRBJ1-1; D may be TRBD1 (5 bases). V was shortened by 0 bases and J by 1 base, with 9 bases between the two germline ends. CDR1 is MNHNS and CDR2 is SASEGT in the germline V gene. The CDR3 has 15 residues.

V is TRBV29-1 and J is TRBJ1-2; no clear D gene. From germline, CDR1 is SQVTM and CDR2 ANQGSEA. This CDR3 contains 13 residues. Trimming removed 0 bases at V and 4 bases at J, with 9 bases between. CDR3 nucleotides: TGCAGCGTTGAAGAACCCAGTCTCTATGGCTACACCTTC. It is translated as CSVEEPSLYGYTF.

With regard to this clone: This specimen includes other DNA sequences encoding the same CDR3. The chain combines TRBV19 with TRBJ1-5; 8 positions agree with TRBD1. Germline V gene data show CDR1 as LNHDA and CDR2 as SQIVND (reference sequence). Trimming at V came to 3 bases and at J to 4 bases, leaving 2 bases not matched to a gene. The CDR3 is made up of 14 amino acids. The CDR3 bases are TGTGCCAGTAGTATTGGGACAGGAAATCAGCCCCAGCATTTT. This gives the protein CASSIGTGNQPQHF.

The rearrangement links TRBV7-9 to TRBJ2-7, with 8 positions matching TRBD1. V lost 5 bases, J lost 3 bases, and 3 bases stayed unmatched. Germline V CDR1 and CDR2: SEHNR, FQNEAQ (reference sequence). This CDR3 is 13 amino acids long. CDR3 sequence (DNA): TGTGCCAGCAGCCCCGGGACAGGCTACGAGCAGTACTTC. This gives the protein CASSPGTGYEQYF.

The V call is TRBV10-3, the J call TRBJ1-1, with TRBD1 matching 8 bases. This CDR3 is 13 amino acids long. The V and J ends lost 2 bases and 7 bases, in that order; junction bases with no gene match: 3. CDR1 and CDR2 (germline): ENHRY, SYGVKD. CDR3 amino acids: CAISEPTGVEAFF. As DNA, the CDR3 is TGTGCCATCAGTGAGCCGACAGGGGTTGAAGCTTTCTTT.

The V call is TRBV5-4, the J call TRBJ1-5, with D possibly matching TRBD1 (5 bases). This CDR3 comprises 14 residues. Deletions cut 2 bases from V and 3 bases from J, with 9 bases between. Germline V gene sequence: CDR1 SGHNT, CDR2 YYREEE (reference sequence). The CDR3 DNA sequence: TGTGCCAGCAGCTTCGGGGGGTCCAATCAGCCCCAGCATTTT. This codes for CASSFGGSNQPQHF.

J is TRBJ1-2 and V is TRBV7-9; D may be TRBD1 (6 bases). Trimming pared 3 bases from V and 10 bases from J, leaving 21 bases between. CDR3 length: 15 amino acids. CDR1 is SEHNR and CDR2 is FQNEAQ in the germline V gene (reference sequence). CDR3 sequence: CASSFSGAFKEAYTF. DNA of the CDR3: TGTGCCAGCAGCTTCTCAGGGGCTTTTAAGGAGGCCTACACCTTC. Variable domain in full (rest from reference TRBV7-9 and TRBJ1-2): DTGVSQNPRHKITKRGQNVTFRCDPISEHNRLYWYRQTLGQGPEFLTYFQNEAQLEKSRLLSDRFSAERPKGSFSTLEIQRTEQGDSAMYLCASSFSGAFKEAYTFGSGTRLTVV.

J is TRBJ1-1 and V is TRBV18; unclear D gene. This CDR3 has 16 amino acids. V lost 2 bases to trimming and J lost 1 base, with 14 bases between them. Germline V gene lookup returns CDR1 KGHSH and CDR2 LQKENI. The CDR3 spells CASSPTQEVQNTEAFF. The DNA of the CDR3 is TGTGCCAGCTCACCAACCCAGGAGGTTCAGAACACTGAAGCTTTCTTT.

The chain is built from TRBV5-6 and TRBJ2-6; 8 nucleotides align to TRBD1. CDR1 and CDR2 from the germline V gene are SGHDT and YYEEEE. The V and J ends lost 2 bases and 1 base, in that order; junction bases with no gene match: 5. There are 17 residues in the CDR3. CDR3 nucleotide sequence: TGTGCCAGCAGCTTCGGACAGGGTGTGTCTGGGGCCAACGTCCTGACTTTC. Translating gives CASSFGQGVSGANVLTF.

This clone was observed a few times. The rearrangement uses TRBV5-4 and TRBJ2-7; 7 positions agree with TRBD1. Losses at the gene ends were 2 bases for V and 3 bases for J; bases not matched to a gene: 5. The CDR3 contains 14 residues. The germline V gene encodes CDR1 SGHNT and CDR2 YYREEE (reference sequence). In nucleotides, the CDR3 is TGTGCCAGCAGCTTTTGGGACAGCGACTACGAGCAGTACTTC. This gives the protein CASSFWDSDYEQYF.